These 5 T cell receptor beta chains were all obtained from the same sample, sequenced in a study of blood T cell repertoires in COVID-19. Clones were sequenced by immunoSEQ multiplex PCR, and TCRdb holds only the in-frame ones, with some missing. The table includes 12,000 to 15,000 clones, 70% to 80% detected once. Sequenced input: peripheral blood. Receptor source: a man between 60 and 75 years old with acute or convalescent COVID-19.

This chain links TRBV20-1 with TRBJ2-5, with D possibly TRBD2 on 7 matching bases. V was trimmed by 3 bases and J by 0 bases, leaving 14 bases between them. CDR1 is DFQATT, CDR2 SNEGSKA, per germline (reference sequence). CDR3 length: 15 residues. This CDR3 reads CSASRGAGDQETQYF. In DNA form, the CDR3 reads TGCAGTGCTAGTCGGGGGGCGGGGGACCAAGAGACCCAGTACTTC.

The V call is TRBV2, the J call TRBJ2-5, with 14 bases that match TRBD2. This CDR3 has 17 amino acids. Germline V gene data show CDR1 as SNHLY and CDR2 as FYNNEI. V lost 5 bases, J lost 3 bases, and 8 bases stayed unmatched. The CDR3 DNA is TGTGCCAGCAGTAAGGGACTAGCGGGAGTATCGGAAGAGACCCAGTACTTC. It is translated as CASSKGLAGVSEETQYF.

This clone was observed a handful of times. This CDR3 reads CASGPGGTGELFF. As DNA, the CDR3 is TGTGCTAGTGGTCCGGGGGGTACTGGGGAGCTGTTTTTT. This chain joins TRBV12-5 and TRBJ2-2; 7 nucleotides agree with TRBD2. The V and J ends lost 5 bases and 8 bases, in that order; junction bases with no gene match: 5. Germline V gene sequence: CDR1 LGHNT, CDR2 FRNRAP. CDR3 length: 13 residues. Drawing the rest from reference TRBV12-5 and TRBJ2-2, the complete variable domain is DARVTQTPRHKVTEMGQEVTMRCQPILGHNTVFWYRQTMMQGLELLAYFRNRAPLDDSGMPKDRFSAEMPDATLATLKIQPSEPRDSAVYFCASGPGGTGELFFGEGSRLTVL.

The chain couples TRBV18 to TRBJ1-2, with 8 bases fitting TRBD1. CDR3 length: 13 amino acids. V shed 10 bases, J shed 8 bases, and the junction held 12 bases outside the gene matches. CDR1 KGHSH and CDR2 LQKENI come from the germline V gene. The CDR3 nucleotides are TGTGCCACAGCTCCAGGACAGGGTGAGGGCTACACCTTC. This sequence encodes CATAPGQGEGYTF.

As for this clone: Different DNA sequences within this sample yield the same CDR3. This chain links TRBV20-1 with TRBJ2-7; the D is unclear. Looked up from germline, CDR1 is DFQATT and CDR2 is SNEGSKA (reference sequence). V was shortened by 1 base and J by 7 bases, with 8 bases between the two germline ends. The CDR3 covers 11 residues. DNA for the CDR3: TGCAGTGCTAGAGCAGGCCATGAGCAGTACTTC. This translates into CSARAGHEQYF.